The clone carrying this T cell receptor beta chain was observed a handful of times. The antigen is not known. This entry is derived from a study of beta chain features in type 1 diabetes. Study-wide findings and caveats: Shortening of TCRB CDR3s, moderate but significant, appeared in all four CD4+ subsets of Type 1 diabetes patients.

TCRB transcripts that were expressed got sequenced, as all of the isolated RNA had been reverse transcribed. Libraries were prepared by immunoSEQ multiplex PCR; TCRdb keeps only in-frame clonotypes and omits some of them. The sample contains 550,000 to 850,000 clones, around 15% of which appear only once. This CDR3 has 14 residues. From germline, CDR1 is PRHDT and CDR2 FYEKMQ (reference sequence). V lost 0 bases and J 0 bases, leaving 5 bases between the germline ends. The clonotype comes from a man aged 18 to 30 with type 1 diabetes. The chain is built from TRBV13 and TRBJ1-1, with D hard to call. Sequenced input: naive CD4+ T cells from blood. The CDR3 region is CASSLGQMNTEAFF. The CDR3 DNA sequence: TGTGCCAGCAGCTTAGGACAGATGAACACTGAAGCTTTCTTT. Full variable domain (rest looked up from reference TRBV13 and TRBJ1-1): AAGVIQSPRHLIKEKRETATLKCYPIPRHDTVYWYQQGPGQDPQFLISFYEKMQSDKGSIPDRFSAQQFSDYHSELNMSSLELGDSALYFCASSLGQMNTEAFFGQGTRLTVV.